The 22 T cell receptor beta chains in this list originate from one sample, sequenced in a study of vaccination effects on CD4 cells after COVID-19. Sequenced by immunoSEQ multiplex PCR; TCRdb stores in-frame clones only, minus some. The sample lists about 79,000 clones; 70% to 75% were seen once. These receptors' antigens are unknown. Antigen-specific CD4+ T cells were expanded (with viral peptide pools) by the ViraFEST assay ahead of sequencing. Scientists isolated CD4+ T cells after an approximately 10-day culture period ended. The sample here was CD4+ T cells from PBMCs cultured with HCoV-229E spike peptides, taken before COVID-19 vaccination. The receptors were gathered from a human donor who received a COVID-19 vaccine.

V is TRBV19 and J is TRBJ1-3; no clear D gene. The V gene's germline CDR1 is LNHDA and CDR2 SQIVND (reference sequence). The V end lost 3 bases, the J end lost 10 bases, and 7 bases lay between the germline ends. The CDR3 length is 11 residues. This chain's CDR3 is CASSMKETIYF. In DNA, the CDR3 is TGTGCCAGTAGTATGAAGGAAACCATATATTTT.

The rearrangement links TRBV7-2 to TRBJ2-5; D remains unclear. The ends were cut back, 4 bases at V and 2 bases at J, with 8 bases in the middle. This CDR3 comprises 13 residues. CDR1 is SGHTA, CDR2 FQGNSA, per germline. The CDR3 coding sequence is TGTGCCAGCAGCTCATACGCACAAGAGACCCAGTACTTC. This encodes CASSSYAQETQYF.

This chain uses TRBV27 with TRBJ2-5; 10 bases fit TRBD1. Germline V lookup: CDR1 MNHEY, CDR2 SMNVEV (reference sequence). Unmatched junction bases numbered 4, after V lost 3 bases and J lost 3 bases. The CDR3 runs to 15 residues. This CDR3 is CASSFWTGGKETQYF. CDR3 sequence (DNA): TGTGCCAGCAGTTTCTGGACAGGGGGGAAAGAGACCCAGTACTTC.

This chain uses TRBV5-6 with TRBJ2-4; D is possibly TRBD1 (6 bases). The CDR3 contains 15 residues. Germline CDR1 is SGHDT and CDR2 is YYEEEE. Between the trimmed V and J ends, which lost 2 bases and 4 bases, there was a span of 13 bases. CDR3 coding DNA: TGTGCCAGCAGCTTCTTACCGGACAGTAAAAACATTCAGTACTTC. Residues: CASSFLPDSKNIQYF.

The chain is built from TRBV7-2 and TRBJ2-2; D possibly corresponds to TRBD2 (5 bases). V lost 1 base and J lost 5, with 11 bases in between. CDR1 is SGHTA and CDR2 is FQGNSA in the germline V gene. The CDR3 spans 15 residues. CDR3 in DNA: TGTGCCAGCAGCTTAGTTGTGGGCGGGACCGGGGAGCTGTTTTTT. Translation: CASSLVVGGTGELFF.

The rearrangement links TRBV28 to TRBJ1-2; perhaps TRBD1 as D (6 bases). The V gene lost 2 bases and the J gene lost 4 bases, with 8 bases spanning the gap. The CDR3 has 13 residues. Germline V gene data show CDR1 as MDHEN and CDR2 as SYDVKM. In DNA, the CDR3 is TGTGCCAGCAGTTTAGGGGGGGCCTATGGCTACACCTTC. Protein product: CASSLGGAYGYTF.

The rearrangement links TRBV7-2 to TRBJ2-3, with 7 bases identical to TRBD2. Trimming cost V 3 bases and J 1 base; bases outside gene matches: 10. CDR3 size: 17 residues. Germline values: CDR1 SGHTA, CDR2 FQGNSA. CDR3: CASSFRPGGFGTDTQYF. Here the CDR3 DNA reads TGTGCCAGCAGCTTTCGTCCGGGAGGATTCGGCACAGATACGCAGTATTTT.

This clone was detected a few times. The J gene is TRBJ1-6, the V gene TRBV5-1; D ambiguous. CDR3 length: 14 residues. V was cut by 1 base and J by 7 bases, with 9 bases left in between. Looked up from germline, CDR1 is SGHRS and CDR2 is YFSETQ. The CDR3 DNA follows: TGCGCCAGCAGCTTGACGGCGGGCAATTCACCCCTCCACTTT. It codes for CASSLTAGNSPLHF.

In its sample, this clone was seen a few times. The chain employs TRBV7-2 and TRBJ2-2, with D uncertain. V gave up 1 base and J gave up 1 base, with 4 bases separating them. Germline lookup yields CDR1 SGHTA and CDR2 FQGNSA. The CDR3 length is 14 residues. This CDR3 is CASSLVRNTGELFF. DNA for the CDR3: TGTGCCAGCAGCTTAGTACGGAACACCGGGGAGCTGTTTTTT.

The chain recombines TRBV18 with TRBJ1-1, with TRBD1 as a possible D gene (6 bases). Per the germline V gene, CDR1 is KGHSH and CDR2 is LQKENI. The V and J ends lost 5 bases and 4 bases respectively, with 11 bases between them. The CDR3 runs 13 residues. The CDR3 is CASSDTGSTEAFF. The DNA for the CDR3 is TGTGCCAGCTCAGATACAGGGAGCACTGAAGCTTTCTTT.

This clone has only a few counts. The DNA for the CDR3 is TGTGCCACCAGTGATGGACCCTACACTGAAGCTTTCTTT. Its protein product is CATSDGPYTEAFF. The chain employs TRBV24-1 and TRBJ1-1; no clear D gene. Trimming took off 3 bases at V and 3 bases at J, with 7 bases between the two ends. Germline V gives CDR1 KGHDR, CDR2 SFDVKD. The length of the CDR3 is 13 residues.

CDR3 sequence (DNA): TGTGCCAGCAGTTACCGGGGGGACACTAATGAAAAACTGTTTTTT. Translated, it gives CASSYRGDTNEKLFF. The chain combines TRBV6-6 with TRBJ1-4; possible D gene TRBD1, 5 bases. V shed 2 bases and J shed 2 bases, with 9 bases lying between them. The germline V gene has CDR1 MNHNY and CDR2 SVGAGI (reference sequence). CDR3 size: 15 residues.

A few counts support this clone. Other DNA variants within this sample encode the same CDR3. The V gene is TRBV7-2, the J gene TRBJ1-5; D not resolved. CDR3 size: 13 residues. Deletions cut 5 bases from V and 0 bases from J, with 5 bases between. The germline CDR1 and CDR2 sequences are SGHTA and FQGNSA. CDR3 in amino acids: CASSQNSNQPQHF. For the CDR3, the DNA is TGTGCCAGCAGCCAAAATAGCAATCAGCCCCAGCATTTT.

V gene TRBV9 combines with J gene TRBJ1-3; 10 bases line up with TRBD1. Per germline, CDR1 SGDLS and CDR2 YYNGEE. V shed 2 bases and J 2 bases; nucleotides not matched to a gene: 4. The CDR3 sequence is 16 residues long. The DNA of the CDR3 is TGTGCCAGCAGCGTTGGGGGACAGGGGACTGGAAACACCATATATTTT. Its translation: CASSVGGQGTGNTIYF. Together with reference TRBV9 and TRBJ1-3, the CDR3 gives the full variable domain: DSGVTQTPKHLITATGQRVTLRCSPRSGDLSVYWYQQSLDQGLQFLIQYYNGEERAKGNILERFSAQQFPDLHSELNLSSLELGDSALYFCASSVGGQGTGNTIYFGEGSWLTVV.

The chain links TRBV5-1 to TRBJ2-3; a possible D gene is TRBD2 (6 bases). The germline V and J ends were trimmed by 2 bases and 2 bases, with 9 bases remaining between them. Germline CDR1 and CDR2: SGHRS and YFSETQ. This CDR3 region has 14 residues. CDR3: CASSLGTDTDTQYF. The CDR3 region has the DNA TGCGCCAGCAGCTTAGGGACTGACACAGATACGCAGTATTTT.

The V call is TRBV20-1, the J call TRBJ2-7; D may be TRBD1 (6 bases). V lost 3 bases to trimming and J lost 0 bases, with 15 bases between them. Germline V gives CDR1 DFQATT, CDR2 SNEGSKA (reference sequence). The CDR3 extends over 15 amino acids. The CDR3 nucleotides are TGCAGTGCTAGTTCGTCAGGGGCCGGCTCCTACGAGCAGTACGTC. Its translation is CSASSSGAGSYEQYV.

V and J are TRBV29-1 and TRBJ1-2; the D gene is possibly TRBD1 (6 bases). Trimming shortened V by 4 bases and J by 8 bases, and 11 bases separated the two germline ends. This CDR3 contains 11 residues. Germline loops: CDR1 SQVTM, CDR2 ANQGSEA. The CDR3 DNA follows: TGCAGCGTTGTGGGGGCGGGAGGCTACACCTTC. Encoded protein: CSVVGAGGYTF.

This clone was observed a handful of times. The gene calls are TRBV9 and TRBJ1-1, with 10 positions matching TRBD1. The J segment lost 3 bases and the V segment lost 5 bases, leaving 1 base of the junction unmatched. Germline V gene data show CDR1 as SGDLS and CDR2 as YYNGEE. CDR3 length equals 13 residues. In nucleotides, the CDR3 is TGTGCCAGCAGAGGACAGGGGGACACTGAAGCTTTCTTT. This translates into CASRGQGDTEAFF.

In nucleotides, the CDR3 is TGTGCCAGCAGCGGGGACAGGGGCCAGGCCCACCGCACCGGTAACTATGGCTACACCTTC. It encodes CASSGDRGQAHRTGNYGYTF. The chain employs TRBV3-1 (or the pseudogene TRBV3-2) and TRBJ1-2; 10 bases are shared with TRBD1. The trim removed 5 bases at V and 1 base at J, leaving 19 bases unmatched. This CDR3 has 20 residues. Germline-derived CDR1 and CDR2 are LGHDT and YNNKEL (reference sequence).

This chain links TRBV18 with TRBJ2-7; no clear D gene. V dropped 6 bases and J dropped 5 bases, with 14 bases sitting between them. This CDR3 spans 13 amino acids. Germline V gives CDR1 KGHSH, CDR2 LQKENI. The CDR3, as DNA: TGTGCCAGCTCTATAAGGGAAGGAAACGAGCAGTACGTC. Residues: CASSIREGNEQYV.

In its sample, this clone was seen a few times. V usage is TRBV18 and J usage is TRBJ2-2, with TRBD1 matching 7 bases. CDR3 size: 16 residues. From germline, CDR1 is KGHSH and CDR2 LQKENI. V shed 5 bases, J shed 1 base, and the junction held 7 bases outside the gene matches. The CDR3: CASSTRDSMNTGELFF. As DNA, the CDR3 is TGTGCCAGCTCAACTCGGGACAGCATGAACACCGGGGAGCTGTTTTTT.

J is TRBJ1-1 and V is TRBV21-1. TRBV21-1 is annotated as a pseudogene. The CDR3 runs 15 residues. CDR3 sequence (DNA): TGTGCCAGCAGCAAAGAGGGGGGTAAGGTAACTGAAGCTTTCTTT. This codes for CASSKEGGKVTEAFF.